This T cell receptor (beta chain) appears in the sequencing data of a study of shared clonotypes between healthy human individuals. V was cut by 2 bases and J by 5 bases, with 9 bases left in between. Per the germline V gene, CDR1 is MRHNA and CDR2 is SNTAGT. This CDR3 has 13 amino acids. Clones were read by immunoSEQ multiplex PCR, and TCRdb kept only the in-frame ones, dropping some. The table shows 2 million to 3 million clones, with 80% to 95% occurring only once. With regard to this clone: Additional DNA sequences in this sample encode the identical CDR3.

This chain links TRBV6-4 with TRBJ1-2; perhaps TRBD1 as D (6 bases). Sample: naive CD4+ T cells from PBMCs. This sample's subset: CD45RA+ positively selected. The clonotype was recovered from a man between 18 and 29 years old in good health. Some clones in this sample may be carry-over from other donors' samples. DNA for the CDR3: TGTGCCAGCAGTGACGGGGGCGGGTATGGCTACACCTTC. This gives the protein CASSDGGGYGYTF.